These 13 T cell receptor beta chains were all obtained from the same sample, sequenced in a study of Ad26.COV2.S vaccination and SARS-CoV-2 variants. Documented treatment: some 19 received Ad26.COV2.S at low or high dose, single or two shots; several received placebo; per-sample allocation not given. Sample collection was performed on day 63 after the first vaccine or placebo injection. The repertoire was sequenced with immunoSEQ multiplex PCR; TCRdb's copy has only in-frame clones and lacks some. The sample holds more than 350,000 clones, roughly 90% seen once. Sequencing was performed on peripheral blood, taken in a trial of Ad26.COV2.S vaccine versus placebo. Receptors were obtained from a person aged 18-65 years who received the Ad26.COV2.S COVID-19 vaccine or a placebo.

DNA for the CDR3: TGTGCCAGCTCACCACCGATTAGCACAGATACGCAGTATTTT. Translating gives CASSPPISTDTQYF. The V gene is TRBV18, the J gene TRBJ2-3; no clear D gene. V was pared by 0 bases and J by 0 bases, with 4 bases between. Per the germline V gene, CDR1 is KGHSH and CDR2 is LQKENI. This CDR3 region has 14 residues.

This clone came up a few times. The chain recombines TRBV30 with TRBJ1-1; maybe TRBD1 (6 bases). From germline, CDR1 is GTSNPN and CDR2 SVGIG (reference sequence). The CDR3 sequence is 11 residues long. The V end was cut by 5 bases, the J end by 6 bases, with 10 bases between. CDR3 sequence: CAWARGAEAFF. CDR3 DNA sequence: TGTGCCTGGGCCAGGGGAGCTGAAGCTTTCTTT.

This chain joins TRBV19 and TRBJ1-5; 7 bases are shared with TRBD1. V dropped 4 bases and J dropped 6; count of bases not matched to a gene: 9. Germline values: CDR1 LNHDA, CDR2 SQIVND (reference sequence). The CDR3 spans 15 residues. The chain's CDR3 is CASSTRQGGSQPQHF. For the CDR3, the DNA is TGTGCCAGTAGTACTCGACAGGGCGGTTCTCAGCCCCAGCATTTT.

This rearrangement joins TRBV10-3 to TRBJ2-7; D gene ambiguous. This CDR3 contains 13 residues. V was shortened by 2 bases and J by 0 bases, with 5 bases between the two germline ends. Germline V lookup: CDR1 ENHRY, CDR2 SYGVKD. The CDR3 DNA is TGTGCCATCAGTGAGGACGACTCCTACGAGCAGTACTTC. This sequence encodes CAISEDDSYEQYF.

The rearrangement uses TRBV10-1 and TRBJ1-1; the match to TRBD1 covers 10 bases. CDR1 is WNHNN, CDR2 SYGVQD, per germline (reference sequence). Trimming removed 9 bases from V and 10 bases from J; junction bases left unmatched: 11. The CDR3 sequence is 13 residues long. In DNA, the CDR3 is TGCGCCAGTTCTCCGGGACAGGGGAGAACAGCTTTCTTT. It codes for CASSPGQGRTAFF.

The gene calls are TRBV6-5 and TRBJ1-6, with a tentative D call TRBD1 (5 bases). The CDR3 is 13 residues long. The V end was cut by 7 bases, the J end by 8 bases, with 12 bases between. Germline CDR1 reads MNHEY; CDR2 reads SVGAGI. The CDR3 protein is CASTLWGDSPLHF. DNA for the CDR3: TGTGCCAGCACTCTGTGGGGGGATTCACCCCTCCACTTT.

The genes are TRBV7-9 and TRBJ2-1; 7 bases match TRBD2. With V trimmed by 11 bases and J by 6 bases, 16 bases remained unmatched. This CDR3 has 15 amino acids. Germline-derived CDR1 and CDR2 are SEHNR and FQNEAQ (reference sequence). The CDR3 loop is CAGGVANWAANEQFF. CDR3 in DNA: TGTGCCGGGGGGGTAGCGAATTGGGCCGCCAATGAGCAGTTCTTC.

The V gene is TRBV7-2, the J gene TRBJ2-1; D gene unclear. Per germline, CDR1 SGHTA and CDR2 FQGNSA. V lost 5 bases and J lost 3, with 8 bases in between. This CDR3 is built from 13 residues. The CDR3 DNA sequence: TGTGCCAGCAGCGCAGCTAGCTACAATGAGCAGTTCTTC. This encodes CASSAASYNEQFF.

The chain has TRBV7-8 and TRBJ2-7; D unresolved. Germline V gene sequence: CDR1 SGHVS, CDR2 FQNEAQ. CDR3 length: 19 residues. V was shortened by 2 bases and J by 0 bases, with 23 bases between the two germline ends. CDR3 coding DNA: TGTGCCAGCAGCTTAAATCCCCTCGGTTTGGGCAGAGACTCCTACGAGCAGTACTTC. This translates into CASSLNPLGLGRDSYEQYF. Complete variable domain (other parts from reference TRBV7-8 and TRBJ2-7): GAGVSQSPRYKVAKRGQDVALRCDPISGHVSLFWYQQALGQGPEFLTYFQNEAQLDKSGLPSDRFFAERPEGSVSTLKIQRTQQEDSAVYLCASSLNPLGLGRDSYEQYFGPGTRLTVT.

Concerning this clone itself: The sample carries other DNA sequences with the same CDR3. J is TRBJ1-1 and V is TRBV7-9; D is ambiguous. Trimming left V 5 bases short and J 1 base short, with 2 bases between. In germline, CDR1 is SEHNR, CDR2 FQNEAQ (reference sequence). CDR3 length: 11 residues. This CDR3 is CASSRNTEAFF. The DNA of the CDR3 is TGTGCCAGCAGCCGGAACACTGAAGCTTTCTTT.

The CDR3 nucleotides are TGTGCCAGCAGTCGACAGCTATACAATGAGCAGTTCTTC. Its translation: CASSRQLYNEQFF. This chain links TRBV12-3 or TRBV12-4 with TRBJ2-1; a weak D match, TRBD1 (5 bases). Trimming pared 5 bases from V and 4 bases from J, leaving 9 bases between. CDR3 length equals 13 residues.

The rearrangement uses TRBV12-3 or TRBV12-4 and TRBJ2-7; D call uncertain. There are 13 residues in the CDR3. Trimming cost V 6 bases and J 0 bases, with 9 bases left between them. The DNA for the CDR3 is TGTGCCAGCAGCGTGGTAGGCTCCTACGAGCAGTACTTC. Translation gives CASSVVGSYEQYF.

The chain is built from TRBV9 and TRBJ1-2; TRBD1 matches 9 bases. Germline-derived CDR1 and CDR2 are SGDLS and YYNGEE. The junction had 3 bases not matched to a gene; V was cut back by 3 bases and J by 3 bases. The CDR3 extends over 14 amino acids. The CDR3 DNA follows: TGTGCCAGCAGCGGGACAGGGGTGTACTATGGCTACACCTTC. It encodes CASSGTGVYYGYTF.